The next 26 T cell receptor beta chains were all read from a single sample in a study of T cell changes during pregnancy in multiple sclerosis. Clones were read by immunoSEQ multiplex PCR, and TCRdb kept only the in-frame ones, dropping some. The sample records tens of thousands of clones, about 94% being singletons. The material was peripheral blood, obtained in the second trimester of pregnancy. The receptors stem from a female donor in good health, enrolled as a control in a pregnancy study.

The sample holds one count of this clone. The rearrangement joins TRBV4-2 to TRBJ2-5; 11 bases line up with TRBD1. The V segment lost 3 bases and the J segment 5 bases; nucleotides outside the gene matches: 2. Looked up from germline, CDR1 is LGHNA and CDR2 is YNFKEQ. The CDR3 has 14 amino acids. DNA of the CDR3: TGTGCCAGCAGCCAGGACAGGGGGCAGGAGACCCAGTACTTC. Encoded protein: CASSQDRGQETQYF.

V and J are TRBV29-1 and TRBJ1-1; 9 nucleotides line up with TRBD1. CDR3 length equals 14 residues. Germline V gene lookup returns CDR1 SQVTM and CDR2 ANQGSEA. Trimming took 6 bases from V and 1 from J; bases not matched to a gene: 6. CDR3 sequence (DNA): TGCAGCGTGGGGACAGGGCGATCGAACACTGAAGCTTTCTTT. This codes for CSVGTGRSNTEAFF.

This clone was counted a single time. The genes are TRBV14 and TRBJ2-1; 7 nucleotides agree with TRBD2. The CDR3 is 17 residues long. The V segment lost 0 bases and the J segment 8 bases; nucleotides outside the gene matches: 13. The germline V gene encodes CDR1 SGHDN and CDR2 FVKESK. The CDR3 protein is CASSQDRASGRMDEQFF. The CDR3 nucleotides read TGTGCCAGCAGCCAAGATAGGGCTAGCGGAAGGATGGATGAGCAGTTCTTC.

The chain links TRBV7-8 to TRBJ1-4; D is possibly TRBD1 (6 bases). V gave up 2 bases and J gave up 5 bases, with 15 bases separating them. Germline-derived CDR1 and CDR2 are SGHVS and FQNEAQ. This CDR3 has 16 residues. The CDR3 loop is CASSLSFQGLNEKLFF. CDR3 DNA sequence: TGTGCCAGCAGCTTAAGTTTTCAGGGGTTAAATGAAAAACTGTTTTTT.

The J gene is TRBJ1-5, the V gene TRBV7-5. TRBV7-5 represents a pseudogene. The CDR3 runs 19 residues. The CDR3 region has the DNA TGTGCCAGAAGCTTAGGGTTTCGGGGGGCAGATAGGAGTTATCAGCCCCAGCATTTT. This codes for CARSLGFRGADRSYQPQHF.

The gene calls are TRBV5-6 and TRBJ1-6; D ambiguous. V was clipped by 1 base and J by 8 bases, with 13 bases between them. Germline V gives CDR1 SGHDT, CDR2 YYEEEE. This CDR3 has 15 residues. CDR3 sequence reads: CASSLIDNFDSPLHF. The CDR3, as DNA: TGTGCCAGCAGCTTGATAGACAACTTCGATTCACCCCTCCACTTT.

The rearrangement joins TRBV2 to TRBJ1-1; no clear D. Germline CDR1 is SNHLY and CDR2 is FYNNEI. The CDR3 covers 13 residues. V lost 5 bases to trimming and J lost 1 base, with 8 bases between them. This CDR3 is CASSPDWNTEAFF. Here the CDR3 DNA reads TGTGCCAGCAGTCCCGACTGGAACACTGAAGCTTTCTTT.

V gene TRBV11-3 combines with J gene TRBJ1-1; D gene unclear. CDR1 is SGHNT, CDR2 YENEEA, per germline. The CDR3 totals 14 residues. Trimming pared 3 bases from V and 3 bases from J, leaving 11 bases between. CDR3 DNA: TGTGCCAGCAGCTTCGTTAGGGAGGACACTGAAGCTTTCTTT. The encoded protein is CASSFVREDTEAFF.

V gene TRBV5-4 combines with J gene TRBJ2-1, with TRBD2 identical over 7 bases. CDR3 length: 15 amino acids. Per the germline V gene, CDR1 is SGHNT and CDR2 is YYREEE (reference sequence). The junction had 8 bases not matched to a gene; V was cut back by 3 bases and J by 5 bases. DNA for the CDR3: TGTGCCAGCAGCTCTTCTAGCGGAACCGACAATGAGCAGTTCTTC. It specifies CASSSSSGTDNEQFF.

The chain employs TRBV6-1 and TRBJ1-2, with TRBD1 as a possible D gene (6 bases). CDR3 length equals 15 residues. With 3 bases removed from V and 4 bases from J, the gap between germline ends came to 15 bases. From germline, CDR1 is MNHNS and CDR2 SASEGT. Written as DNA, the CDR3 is TGTGCCAGCAGTGACGTACCGGGACACTTCTATGGCTACACCTTC. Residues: CASSDVPGHFYGYTF.

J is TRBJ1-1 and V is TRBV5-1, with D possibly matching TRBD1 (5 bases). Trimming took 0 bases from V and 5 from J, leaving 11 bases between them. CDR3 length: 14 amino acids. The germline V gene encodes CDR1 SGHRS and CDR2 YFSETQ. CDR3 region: CASSLDGGGTEAFF. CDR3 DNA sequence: TGCGCCAGCAGCTTGGATGGGGGGGGGACTGAAGCTTTCTTT.

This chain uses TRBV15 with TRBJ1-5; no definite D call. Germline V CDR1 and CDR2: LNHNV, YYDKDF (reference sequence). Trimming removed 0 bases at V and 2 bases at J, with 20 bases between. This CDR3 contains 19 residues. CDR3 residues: CATSRDPKTSQVGNQPQHF. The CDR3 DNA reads TGTGCCACCAGCAGAGACCCTAAGACATCCCAGGTAGGCAATCAGCCCCAGCATTTT.

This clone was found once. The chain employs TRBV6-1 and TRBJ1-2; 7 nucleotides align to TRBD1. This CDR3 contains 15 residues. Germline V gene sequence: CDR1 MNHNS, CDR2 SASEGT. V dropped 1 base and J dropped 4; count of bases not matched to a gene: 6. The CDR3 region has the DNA TGTGCCAGCAGTGAAGGGGTAGGGGGCAGCTATGGCTACACCTTC. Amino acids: CASSEGVGGSYGYTF.

CDR3 amino acids: CASSQGSSGDEQFF. In DNA, the CDR3 is TGCGCCAGCAGCCAAGGATCTAGCGGGGACGAGCAGTTCTTC. The chain combines TRBV4-1 with TRBJ2-1; 9 bases agree with TRBD2. V was clipped by 1 base and J by 10 bases; unmatched bases: 5. The CDR3 extends over 14 amino acids. The germline CDR1 and CDR2 sequences are MGHRA and YSYEKL.

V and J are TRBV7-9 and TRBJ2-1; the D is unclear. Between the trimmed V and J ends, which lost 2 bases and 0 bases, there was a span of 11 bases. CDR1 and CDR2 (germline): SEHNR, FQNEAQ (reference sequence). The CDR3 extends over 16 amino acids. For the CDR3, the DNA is TGTGCCAGCAGCTTACGAGAGGAAAGCTCCTACAATGAGCAGTTCTTC. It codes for CASSLREESSYNEQFF.

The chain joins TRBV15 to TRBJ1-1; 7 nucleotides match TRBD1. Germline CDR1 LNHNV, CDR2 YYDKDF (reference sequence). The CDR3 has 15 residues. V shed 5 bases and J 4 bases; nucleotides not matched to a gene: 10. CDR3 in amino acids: CATSPTQGVGTEAFF. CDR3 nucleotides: TGTGCCACCAGCCCGACCCAGGGGGTGGGCACTGAAGCTTTCTTT.

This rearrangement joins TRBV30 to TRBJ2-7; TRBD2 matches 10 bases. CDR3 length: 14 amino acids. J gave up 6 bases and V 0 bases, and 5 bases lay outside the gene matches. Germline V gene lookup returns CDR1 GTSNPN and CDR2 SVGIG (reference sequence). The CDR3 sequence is CAWSVSGGAIEQYF. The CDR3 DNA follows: TGTGCCTGGAGTGTAAGCGGGGGGGCAATCGAGCAGTACTTC.

CDR3 loop: CASSLGLHNRGDTDTQYF. CDR3 in DNA: TGTGCCAGCAGCTTAGGCCTTCATAACAGGGGGGATACAGATACGCAGTATTTT. V and J are TRBV7-2 and TRBJ2-3; TRBD1 matches at 8 bases. Germline values: CDR1 SGHTA, CDR2 FQGNSA. Trimming at V came to 1 base and at J to 3 bases, leaving 12 bases not matched to a gene. The CDR3 has 18 amino acids.

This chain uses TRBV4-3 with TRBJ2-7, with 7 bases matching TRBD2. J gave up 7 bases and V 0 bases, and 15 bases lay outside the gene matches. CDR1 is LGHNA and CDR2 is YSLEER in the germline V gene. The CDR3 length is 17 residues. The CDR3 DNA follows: TGCGCCAGCAGCCAAGATTGGGCTAGCGGACAACCAGGAGAGCAGTACTTC. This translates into CASSQDWASGQPGEQYF.

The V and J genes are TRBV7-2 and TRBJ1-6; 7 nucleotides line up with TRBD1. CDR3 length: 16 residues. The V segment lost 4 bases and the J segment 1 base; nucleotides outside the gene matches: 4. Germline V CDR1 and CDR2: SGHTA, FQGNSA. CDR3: CASSSQGFSYNSPLHF. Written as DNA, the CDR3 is TGTGCCAGCAGCTCACAGGGGTTTTCCTATAATTCACCCCTCCACTTT.

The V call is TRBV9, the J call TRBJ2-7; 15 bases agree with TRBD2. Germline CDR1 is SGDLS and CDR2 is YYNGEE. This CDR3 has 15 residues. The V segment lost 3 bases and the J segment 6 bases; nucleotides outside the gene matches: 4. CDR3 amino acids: CASSETGLAGGEQYF. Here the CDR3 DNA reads TGTGCCAGCAGCGAAACGGGACTAGCGGGGGGCGAGCAGTACTTC.

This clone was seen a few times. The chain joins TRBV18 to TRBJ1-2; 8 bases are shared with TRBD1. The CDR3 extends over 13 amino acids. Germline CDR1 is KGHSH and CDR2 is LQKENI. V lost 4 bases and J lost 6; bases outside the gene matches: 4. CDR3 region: CASSLDRDNGYTF. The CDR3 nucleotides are TGTGCCAGCTCACTGGACAGGGATAATGGCTACACCTTC. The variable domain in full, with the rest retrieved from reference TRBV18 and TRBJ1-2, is NAGVMQNPRHLVRRRGQEARLRCSPMKGHSHVYWYRQLPEEGLKFMVYLQKENIIDESGMPKERFSAEFPKEGPSILRIQQVVRGDSAAYFCASSLDRDNGYTFGSGTRLTVV.

In nucleotides, the CDR3 is TGTGCCAGCTCACTTAGACAGGGAAAGTGGGGCTCCTATGGCTACACCTTC. It codes for CASSLRQGKWGSYGYTF. The chain uses TRBV18 and TRBJ1-2; the match to TRBD1 covers 7 bases. V was pared by 4 bases and J by 4 bases, with 15 bases of the junction left unmatched. Germline CDR1 is KGHSH and CDR2 is LQKENI. The CDR3 length is 17 residues.

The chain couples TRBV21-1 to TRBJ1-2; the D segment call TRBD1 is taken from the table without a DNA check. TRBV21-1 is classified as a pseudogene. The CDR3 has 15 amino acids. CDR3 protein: CASSKIRGVPWGYTF. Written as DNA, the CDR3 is TGTGCCAGCAGCAAAATCAGGGGGGTCCCCTGGGGCTACACCTTC.

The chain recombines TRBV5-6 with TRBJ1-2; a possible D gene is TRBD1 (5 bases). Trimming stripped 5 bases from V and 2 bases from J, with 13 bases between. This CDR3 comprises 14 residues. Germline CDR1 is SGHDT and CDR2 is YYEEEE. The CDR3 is CASRQRQPNYGYTF. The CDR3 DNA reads TGTGCCAGCAGGCAAAGACAGCCCAACTATGGCTACACCTTC.

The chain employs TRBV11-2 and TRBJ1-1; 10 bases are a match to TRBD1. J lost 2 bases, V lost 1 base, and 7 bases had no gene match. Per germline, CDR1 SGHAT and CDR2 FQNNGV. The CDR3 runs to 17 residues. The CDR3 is CASSLVGTGVRNTEAFF. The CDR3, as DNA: TGTGCCAGCAGCTTAGTAGGGACAGGGGTCCGAAACACTGAAGCTTTCTTT.